This T cell receptor (beta chain) was captured in a study of identical twins. One entry per CDR3 protein results from TCRdb running MiXCR on the 5' RACE reads. The data contain more than 400,000 distinct CDR3 sequences, around 15% of them seen just once; the ten biggest clones take up roughly 0.4%. With V trimmed by 2 bases and J by 4 bases, 5 bases remained unmatched. The germline V gene encodes CDR1 SQVTM and CDR2 ANQGSEA. This CDR3 is 14 amino acids long. This clonotype has only a few counts. Every sampled donor was Caucasian and healthy. The same sample was also used in a study of yellow fever vaccine responses in identical twins.

The source is a woman younger than 35 in good health. Sequencing was done on a sample of CD4+ T cells sorted from blood. The V and J genes are TRBV29-1 and TRBJ2-4; 7 bases are a match to TRBD1. CDR3: CSVETGTEKNIQYF. The CDR3 nucleotides are TGCAGCGTTGAAACCGGGACAGAAAAAAACATTCAGTACTTC.